This TCR beta chain was recovered during a study of T cells in Graves' hyperthyroidism and ophthalmopathy. The TCR beta CDR3 regions underwent amplification using RNA transcripts as the source. During a first-round RT-PCR of the TCR CDR3, the HTBI primer set was used. One entry per CDR3 protein, called by TCRdb with MiXCR from the multiplex PCR reads. The sample lists roughly 500,000 distinct CDR3 sequences; around 46% were seen once. Germline lookup yields CDR1 DFQATT and CDR2 SNEGSKA (reference sequence). The CDR3 runs 13 residues. This chain connects TRBV20-1 to TRBJ2-5; 11 nucleotides line up with TRBD2. TRBJ2-7 matches the DNA end more closely, so the J call is doubtful. The source of this sequence is an adult woman with Graves' disease, either hyperthyroidism or ophthalmopathy (not recorded which). The sample taken for sequencing was peripheral blood or thyroid tissue (not recorded which). The CDR3 sequence: CSVTSGGEYEQYF. The DNA of the CDR3 is TGCAGTGTAACTAGCGGGGGAGAATACGAGCAGTACTTC.